These 10 T cell receptor beta chains originate from one sample sequenced in a study of T cell changes during pregnancy in multiple sclerosis. TCRdb's copy holds only in-frame clones and misses some; the assay was immunoSEQ multiplex PCR. Of approximately 43,000 clones listed, less than 95% are singletons. Sequencing was performed on CD8+ T cells from peripheral blood mononuclear cells, taken in the first trimester of pregnancy. The receptors were sampled from a female donor with multiple sclerosis, enrolled in a pregnancy study.

Remarks on this clone: The junction differs from germline at one of its ends, possibly a read error. This rearrangement joins TRBV29-1 to TRBJ1-5; 8 nucleotides match TRBD1. CDR1 and CDR2 from the germline V gene are SQVTM and ANQGSEA. The CDR3 extends over 14 amino acids. CDR3 nucleotide sequence: TGCAGCGTTGAAGACGGGACAGGTGATCAGCTCCAGCATTTT. Translated: CSVEDGTGDQLQHF.

The gene calls are TRBV9 and TRBJ2-1; 9 positions match TRBD2. Trimming removed 4 bases from V and 0 bases from J; junction bases left unmatched: 5. Per germline, CDR1 SGDLS and CDR2 YYNGEE. The CDR3 has 16 amino acids. CDR3 bases: TGTGCCAGCAGCTTTAGCGGGAGAGGCTCCTACAATGAGCAGTTCTTC. Amino acids: CASSFSGRGSYNEQFF. The full variable domain, rest sourced from reference TRBV9 and TRBJ2-1, is DSGVTQTPKHLITATGQRVTLRCSPRSGDLSVYWYQQSLDQGLQFLIQYYNGEERAKGNILERFSAQQFPDLHSELNLSSLELGDSALYFCASSFSGRGSYNEQFFGPGTRLTVL.

J is TRBJ1-2 and V is TRBV4-1; D call uncertain. Trimming removed 4 bases at V and 0 bases at J, with 12 bases between. The CDR3 totals 15 residues. CDR1 is MGHRA and CDR2 is YSYEKL in the germline V gene. The DNA for the CDR3 is TGCGCCAGCAGCCCCTCGACAAGTTCTAACTATGGCTACACCTTC. Translation gives CASSPSTSSNYGYTF.

This rearrangement joins TRBV27 to TRBJ2-7, with 7 bases matching TRBD2. V was pared by 1 base and J by 4 bases, with 7 bases of the junction left unmatched. From germline, CDR1 is MNHEY and CDR2 SMNVEV (reference sequence). The length of the CDR3 is 15 residues. The CDR3 spells CASSLLASGAYEQYF. Written as DNA, the CDR3 is TGTGCCAGCAGTTTATTGGCTAGCGGAGCGTACGAGCAGTACTTC.

This clone was counted once. The chain carries TRBV29-1 and TRBJ2-3; 7 bases agree with TRBD2. Germline assignment: CDR1 SQVTM and CDR2 ANQGSEA. V lost 7 bases, J lost 0 bases, and 10 bases stayed unmatched. This CDR3 has 15 amino acids. The CDR3 sequence: CSAREGLASTDTQYF. The CDR3 DNA follows: TGCAGCGCCAGGGAGGGGCTGGCTAGCACAGATACGCAGTATTTT.

The chain couples TRBV30 to TRBJ2-1; 12 nucleotides align to TRBD2. Germline V gene lookup returns CDR1 GTSNPN and CDR2 SVGIG (reference sequence). This CDR3 has 15 amino acids. V shed 2 bases and J 4 bases; nucleotides not matched to a gene: 3. The CDR3 DNA reads as TGTGCCTGGAGTAGCCTAGCGGGAGGGTACAATGAGCAGTTCTTC. This codes for CAWSSLAGGYNEQFF.

This clone was recorded once. This chain joins TRBV27 and TRBJ1-1; 10 nucleotides match TRBD1. Germline CDR1 reads MNHEY; CDR2 reads SMNVEV (reference sequence). There are 13 residues in the CDR3. J lost 8 bases, V lost 5 bases, and 5 bases had no gene match. The CDR3 reads CASSPGTGVEAFF. The CDR3, as DNA: TGTGCCAGCAGTCCCGGGACAGGGGTGGAAGCTTTCTTT.

The genes are TRBV28 and TRBJ1-5, with 7 bases lining up with TRBD1. J was trimmed by 1 base and V by 4 bases; bases with no gene match: 7. The CDR3 covers 16 residues. Germline values: CDR1 MDHEN, CDR2 SYDVKM. CDR3 nucleotides: TGTGCCAGCAGTTCACGACAGGGCGGGAGCAATCAGCCCCAGCATTTT. Translated: CASSSRQGGSNQPQHF.

The rearrangement joins TRBV6-6 to TRBJ2-1; no reliable D call. Germline V gene data show CDR1 as MNHNY and CDR2 as SVGAGI (reference sequence). Trimming cost V 7 bases and J 6 bases, with 10 bases left between them. This CDR3 is 12 amino acids long. The CDR3 reads CASKFQANEQFF. The DNA of the CDR3 is TGTGCCAGCAAGTTTCAGGCCAATGAGCAGTTCTTC.

Only one count was recorded for this clone. V usage is TRBV9 and J usage is TRBJ2-7; D call uncertain. The CDR3 totals 13 residues. With 4 bases removed from V and 2 bases from J, the gap between germline ends came to 10 bases. From germline, CDR1 is SGDLS and CDR2 YYNGEE. The CDR3 DNA reads as TGTGCCAGCAGCTCCGGGTCGACCTACGAGCAGTACTTC. Translated, it gives CASSSGSTYEQYF.